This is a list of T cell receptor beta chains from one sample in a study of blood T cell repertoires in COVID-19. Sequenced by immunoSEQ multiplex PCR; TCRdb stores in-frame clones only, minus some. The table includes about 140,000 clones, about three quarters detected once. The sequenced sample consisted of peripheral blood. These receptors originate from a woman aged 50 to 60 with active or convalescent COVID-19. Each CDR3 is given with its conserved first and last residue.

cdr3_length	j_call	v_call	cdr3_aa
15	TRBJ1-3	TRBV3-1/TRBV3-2	CASSQGRGTGNTIYF
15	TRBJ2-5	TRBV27	CASSLGGGGWETQYF
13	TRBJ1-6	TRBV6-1	CASSRLQGAPLHF
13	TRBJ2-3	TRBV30	CAWSRGGVPGGYF
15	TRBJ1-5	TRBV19	CASTSGPQSNQPQHF
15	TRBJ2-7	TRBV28	CASRISTLRTYEQYF
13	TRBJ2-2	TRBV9	CASSASGAGELFF
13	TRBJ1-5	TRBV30	CAWSTGSNQPQHF
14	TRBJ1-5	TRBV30	CAWSPRQGRQPQHF
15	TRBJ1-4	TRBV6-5	CASSVARGGNEKLFF
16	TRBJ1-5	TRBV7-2	CASSIRGGAGNQPQHF
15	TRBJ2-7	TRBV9	CASSPRGGGVNEQYF
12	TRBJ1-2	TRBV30	CAWGRGNYGYTF
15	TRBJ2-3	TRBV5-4	CASSSDSHYTDTQYF
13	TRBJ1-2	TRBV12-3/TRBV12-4	CASSTTGYYGYTF
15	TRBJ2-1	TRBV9	CASSVTSGGATEQFF
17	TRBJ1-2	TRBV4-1	CASSQDAVAAANYGYTF
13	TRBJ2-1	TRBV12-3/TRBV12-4	CASSRTGGNEQFF